The T cell receptor beta chain described here comes from a study of blood T cell repertoires in COVID-19. Study context: The study drew acute and convalescent COVID-19 samples from the United States, Italy and Spain. The analysed material was cDNA or gDNA that came from T cells, B-cell-depleted T cells, or PBMCs.

Germline V gene sequence: CDR1 MGHRA, CDR2 YSYEKL. The CDR3 is 15 amino acids. V was clipped by 1 base and J by 3 bases; unmatched bases: 6. As originally analysed: Estimation of nucleated cell counts was performed using reference gene primer amplification. Method: immunoSEQ multiplex PCR; TCRdb's copy keeps in-frame clones and lacks some. V, J and clone size were drawn from that table, and D and trimming were deduced from the DNA. Among roughly 70,000 clones listed, around four fifths were seen once. The rearrangement joins TRBV4-1 to TRBJ2-7; 7 nucleotides line up with TRBD1. This TCR was sampled from a man in his fifties or sixties with acute or convalescent COVID-19. The sequenced sample was peripheral blood. For the CDR3, the DNA is TGCGCCAGCAGCCAAGGCCCCCGACAGGGCTACGAGCAGTACTTC. Residues: CASSQGPRQGYEQYF.